One and the same sample provided the 20 T cell receptor beta chains below, sequenced in a study of T cells in Graves' hyperthyroidism and ophthalmopathy. Regions amplified from RNA transcripts were the TCR beta CDR3 regions. The TCR CDR3 first-round RT-PCR relied on the HTBI primer set. TCRdb reanalysed the multiplex PCR reads using MiXCR and keeps one entry per CDR3 protein. This repertoire shows 550,000 to 700,000 distinct CDR3 sequences, roughly 15% found once; its top ten account for 3.5% to 4.5%. The sequenced sample was blood. These receptor sequences come from a woman in her 40s with Graves' ophthalmopathy.

The sample holds many counts of this clonotype. V and J are TRBV6-1 and TRBJ2-4; a weak D match, TRBD1 (5 bases). Germline values: CDR1 MNHNS, CDR2 SASEGT. The CDR3 spans 10 residues. V gave up 10 bases and J gave up 12 bases, with 13 bases separating them. The CDR3: CATITTDQYF. CDR3 in DNA: TGTGCCACCATTACGACAGATCAGTACTTC.

The V gene is TRBV2, the J gene TRBJ1-2; 7 bases are a match to TRBD1. The CDR3 covers 13 residues. V was pared by 4 bases and J by 4 bases, with 3 bases of the junction left unmatched. Germline V lookup: CDR1 SNHLY, CDR2 FYNNEI. The CDR3 DNA is TGTGCCAGCAGTGGACAGGGAGTCTATGGCTACACCTTC. Its translation: CASSGQGVYGYTF.

This clonotype was seen repeatedly, ten times or more. V is TRBV6-5 and J is TRBJ1-5, with D possibly being TRBD1 (6 bases). The germline V and J ends were trimmed by 0 bases and 2 bases, with 14 bases remaining between them. This CDR3 is 17 amino acids long. CDR1 is MNHEY, CDR2 SVGAGI, per germline. CDR3 DNA: TGTGCCAGCAGTTACTCGAGGGGGGGGTCGGGCAATCAGCCCCAGCATTTT. Amino acids: CASSYSRGGSGNQPQHF.

This clonotype showed up many times. V and J are TRBV7-6 and TRBJ2-2, with a weak D call TRBD2 (5 bases). The CDR3 covers 14 residues. The germline V gene has CDR1 SGHVS and CDR2 FNYEAQ. V was pared by 6 bases and J by 1 base, with 9 bases between. The CDR3 nucleotides are TGTGCCAGCAGGCTCGAGGGGAACACCGGGGAGCTGTTTTTT. Protein: CASRLEGNTGELFF.

This clonotype occurred many times. The V and J genes are TRBV6-5 and TRBJ1-5, with 9 bases matching TRBD1. The trim removed 6 bases at V and 9 bases at J, leaving 6 bases unmatched. The CDR3 is made up of 13 amino acids. CDR1 and CDR2 (germline): MNHEY, SVGAGI. CDR3 nucleotide sequence: TGTGCCAGCAGAACCGGGACAGGGAGGCCCCAGCATTTT. Protein sequence: CASRTGTGRPQHF.

The rearrangement uses TRBV25-1 and TRBJ1-5, with TRBD1 matching 8 bases. The CDR3 length is 15 residues. Germline lookup yields CDR1 MGHDK and CDR2 SYGVNS. Losses at the gene ends were 0 bases for V and 5 bases for J; bases not matched to a gene: 3. The chain's CDR3 is CASSEYAGGDQPQHF. The CDR3 DNA reads TGTGCCAGCAGTGAATATGCAGGGGGCGATCAGCCCCAGCATTTT.

On this clonotype itself: One junction end disagrees with the germline gene, perhaps due to a read error. This CDR3 is CQPPGPRF. CDR3 in DNA: TGTCAACCTCCGGGACCTCGCTTC. This chain uses TRBV4-1 with TRBJ2-7; the D call may be TRBD1 or TRBD2 (5 bases each). CDR3 length: 8 residues. Germline lookup yields CDR1 MGHRA and CDR2 YSYEKL.

This clonotype was observed many times. The chain combines TRBV7-2 with TRBJ1-5; D call uncertain. Germline CDR1 SGHTA, CDR2 FQGNSA. The CDR3 consists of 13 residues. V dropped 1 base and J dropped 3 bases, with 4 bases sitting between them. The CDR3 DNA reads TGTGCCAGCAGCTTAGTGGACAATCAGCCCCAGCATTTT. It yields the protein CASSLVDNQPQHF.

This clonotype was detected ten times or more. The gene calls are TRBV7-9 and TRBJ2-7; the D is unclear. V lost 2 bases, J lost 5 bases, and 13 bases lay in between. Germline V gene lookup returns CDR1 SEHNR and CDR2 FQNEAQ (reference sequence). This CDR3 spans 14 amino acids. CDR3 sequence: CASSLPYKADEQYF. In DNA form, the CDR3 reads TGTGCCAGCAGCTTACCGTACAAGGCGGACGAGCAGTACTTC.

V usage is TRBV4-2 and J usage is TRBJ1-3, with D uncertain. The length of the CDR3 is 17 residues. Germline loops: CDR1 LGHNA, CDR2 YNFKEQ. Trimming took 5 bases from V and 0 from J, leaving 17 bases between them. CDR3 loop: CASSDYRTRTSGNTIYF. In DNA form, the CDR3 reads TGTGCCAGCAGCGATTACCGAACACGGACCTCTGGAAACACCATATATTTT.

In this sample, this clonotype turned up many times. The chain is built from TRBV28 and TRBJ2-5; maybe TRBD2 (6 bases). The CDR3 contains 13 residues. Germline CDR1 MDHEN, CDR2 SYDVKM. V gave up 5 bases and J gave up 4 bases, with 11 bases separating them. CDR3 DNA: TGTGCCAGCAGTCCGGGACTCCCAGAGACCCAGTACTTC. This codes for CASSPGLPETQYF. Looking up the rest from reference TRBV28 and TRBJ2-5 gives the full variable domain: DVKVTQSSRYLVKRTGEKVFLECVQDMDHENMFWYRQDPGLGLRLIYFSYDVKMKEKGDIPEGYSVSREKKERFSLILESASTNQTSMYLCASSPGLPETQYFGPGTRLLVL.

The chain has TRBV10-2 and TRBJ2-7; 10 bases match TRBD2. Germline V CDR1 and CDR2: WSHSY, SAAADI. Unmatched junction bases numbered 8, after V lost 3 bases and J lost 3 bases. This CDR3 contains 16 residues. The CDR3 DNA sequence: TGCGCCAGCAGTGAATTCGCTAGCGGGAGTTTCTACGAGCAGTACTTC. Translation gives CASSEFASGSFYEQYF.

A few counts support this clonotype. The chain uses TRBV7-2 and TRBJ2-7, with D hard to call. V was shortened by 3 bases and J by 1 base, with 10 bases between the two germline ends. This CDR3 contains 14 residues. Per germline, CDR1 SGHTA and CDR2 FQGNSA. The CDR3 loop reads CASSLGFSSYEQYF. In DNA, the CDR3 is TGTGCCAGCAGCTTGGGGTTCTCTTCCTACGAGCAGTACTTC. The full variable domain, with the rest looked up from reference TRBV7-2 and TRBJ2-7, is GAGVSQSPSNKVTEKGKDVELRCDPISGHTALYWYRQSLGQGLEFLIYFQGNSAPDKSGLPSDRFSAERTGGSVSTLTIQRTQQEDSAVYLCASSLGFSSYEQYFGPGTRLTVT.

This clonotype was observed many times. The chain carries TRBV7-9 and TRBJ1-1, with D hard to call. Looked up from germline, CDR1 is SEHNR and CDR2 is FQNEAQ (reference sequence). The V gene lost 3 bases and the J gene lost 6 bases, with 11 bases spanning the gap. The CDR3 loop spans 13 amino acids. CDR3 DNA: TGTGCCAGCAGCTTTCACGGGCGGGCTGAAGCTTTCTTT. This encodes CASSFHGRAEAFF. Full variable domain (rest looked up from reference TRBV7-9 and TRBJ1-1): DTGVSQNPRHKITKRGQNVTFRCDPISEHNRLYWYRQTLGQGPEFLTYFQNEAQLEKSRLLSDRFSAERPKGSFSTLEIQRTEQGDSAMYLCASSFHGRAEAFFGQGTRLTVV.

This clonotype was picked up many times. The chain uses TRBV16 and TRBJ2-3; D not resolved. This CDR3 spans 16 amino acids. The germline V and J ends were trimmed by 1 base and 0 bases, with 11 bases remaining between them. Germline CDR1 reads KGHSY; CDR2 reads FQNENV. In DNA, the CDR3 is TGTGCCAGCAGCCAATTCTTGGCGGCTAGCACAGATACGCAGTATTTT. It yields the protein CASSQFLAASTDTQYF. The variable domain in full, completed from reference TRBV16 and TRBJ2-3, reads GEEVAQTPKHLVRGEGQKAKLYCAPIKGHSYVFWYQQVLKNEFKFLISFQNENVFDETGMPKERFSAKCLPNSPCSLEIQATKLEDSAVYFCASSQFLAASTDTQYFGPGTRLTVL.

About this clonotype itself: A single base separates this from a much larger clone, so it may be a read error. This chain joins TRBV29-1 and TRBJ1-1, with 9 bases aligning to TRBD1. CDR1 and CDR2 from the germline V gene are SQVTM and ANQGSEA. This CDR3 has 13 residues. V shed 5 bases and J 1 base; nucleotides not matched to a gene: 2. The CDR3 region has the DNA TGCAGCGTTCAACAGGGGGCGAACACTGAAGCTTTCTTT. Encoded protein: CSVQQGANTEAFF.

Many counts were recorded for this clonotype. The chain couples TRBV28 to TRBJ2-7, with TRBD2 identical over 7 bases. The CDR3 has 15 residues. J was trimmed by 4 bases and V by 0 bases; bases with no gene match: 6. Germline V gene lookup returns CDR1 MDHEN and CDR2 SYDVKM. In DNA, the CDR3 is TGTGCCAGCAGTTTATGGGCTAGCGGAAGATACGAGCAGTACTTC. It translates to CASSLWASGRYEQYF.

This chain joins TRBV12-3 or TRBV12-4 and TRBJ2-5; 9 bases are shared with TRBD1. This CDR3 contains 15 residues. V trimming: 6 bases; J trimming: 5 bases; junction bases outside the gene matches: 10. CDR3 DNA sequence: TGTGCCAGCAGGAAAACAGGGGGCATCAGGGAGACCCAGTACTTC. It translates to CASRKTGGIRETQYF.

This clonotype appeared many times. The chain combines TRBV6-1 with TRBJ1-5, with 9 bases aligning to TRBD1. The length of the CDR3 is 17 residues. V shed 5 bases and J 0 bases; nucleotides not matched to a gene: 8. The V gene's germline CDR1 is MNHNS and CDR2 SASEGT. CDR3 amino acids: CASSPSGTGNSNQPQHF. The CDR3 coding sequence is TGTGCCAGCAGTCCTTCCGGGACAGGGAATAGCAATCAGCCCCAGCATTTT.

On this clonotype itself: A much larger clone differs by one base, so this may be a read error. The rearrangement joins TRBV12-3 or TRBV12-4 to TRBJ2-6; D call uncertain. CDR3 length equals 14 residues. V lost 4 bases, J lost 4 bases, and 8 bases lay in between. The CDR3 is CASSSSVGANVLTF. The CDR3 DNA reads TGTGCCAGCAGTTCCTCAGTGGGGGCCAACGTCCTGACTTTC.